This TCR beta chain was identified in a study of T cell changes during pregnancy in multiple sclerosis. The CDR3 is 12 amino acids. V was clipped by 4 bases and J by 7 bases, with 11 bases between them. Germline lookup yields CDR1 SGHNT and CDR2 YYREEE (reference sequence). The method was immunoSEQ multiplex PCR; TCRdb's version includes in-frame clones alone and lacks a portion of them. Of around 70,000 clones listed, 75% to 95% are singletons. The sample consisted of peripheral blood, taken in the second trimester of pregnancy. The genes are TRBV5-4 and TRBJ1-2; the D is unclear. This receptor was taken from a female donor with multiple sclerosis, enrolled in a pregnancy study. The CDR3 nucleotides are TGTGCCAGCAGCCCCCTAGAGGGTGGCTACACCTTC. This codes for CASSPLEGGYTF.